This entry lists 20 T cell receptor beta chains sequenced from one sample in a study of shared clonotypes between healthy human individuals. TCRdb's table, derived via immunoSEQ multiplex PCR, lists solely in-frame clones and lacks some. In the table there are roughly 1 million clones, approximately 70% of which are singletons. Sequenced sample: memory CD4+ T cells sorted from blood. The subset: CD45RA-negative fraction. These receptors all stem from a man aged 18 to 29 in good health.

This chain joins TRBV29-1 and TRBJ2-5; D is perhaps TRBD1 (6 bases). The DNA end is more similar to TRBJ2-7, so the J call may be wrong. There are 11 residues in the CDR3. CDR1 and CDR2 (germline): SQVTM, ANQGSEA. CDR3 amino acids: CSATGSYEQYF. The CDR3 coding sequence is TGCAGCGCAACAGGGTCCTACGAGCAGTACTTC.

The chain uses TRBV29-1 and TRBJ2-7; the match to TRBD2 covers 8 bases. CDR1 is SQVTM, CDR2 ANQGSEA, per germline. V was pared by 4 bases and J by 3 bases, with 8 bases of the junction left unmatched. This CDR3 contains 14 residues. This chain's CDR3 is CSVVEGRGDYEQYF. For the CDR3, the DNA is TGCAGCGTTGTAGAAGGGCGGGGGGACTACGAGCAGTACTTC.

The chain joins TRBV2 to TRBJ1-1; D is perhaps TRBD1 (6 bases). V lost 2 bases to trimming and J lost 1 base, with 11 bases between them. The germline V gene encodes CDR1 SNHLY and CDR2 FYNNEI. This CDR3 comprises 15 residues. The CDR3 DNA reads TGTGCCAGCAGTGAATTCCAAGGGGGGAACACTGAAGCTTTCTTT. Residues: CASSEFQGGNTEAFF. Together with reference TRBV2 and TRBJ1-1, the CDR3 gives the full variable domain: EPEVTQTPSHQVTQMGQEVILRCVPISNHLYFYWYRQILGQKVEFLVSFYNNEISEKSEIFDDQFSVERPDGSNFTLKIRSTKLEDSAMYFCASSEFQGGNTEAFFGQGTRLTVV.

This clone has only one observation. V gene TRBV29-1 combines with J gene TRBJ2-7; the match to TRBD1 covers 7 bases. The J segment lost 5 bases and the V segment lost 2 bases, leaving 6 bases of the junction unmatched. This CDR3 has 13 amino acids. In germline, CDR1 is SQVTM, CDR2 ANQGSEA. The CDR3: CSVEWARGNEQYF. Written as DNA, the CDR3 is TGCAGCGTTGAATGGGCCAGGGGGAACGAGCAGTACTTC.

As regards this clone: This may arise from a read error, as a much more abundant clone is one base away. The gene calls are TRBV7-9 and TRBJ2-4; D possibly uses TRBD1 or TRBD2 (6 bases each). CDR3 length: 13 amino acids. V was trimmed by 8 bases and J by 8 bases, leaving 16 bases between them. Germline V gene data show CDR1 as SEHNR and CDR2 as FQNEAQ (reference sequence). This CDR3 reads CASGPGGPDIQYF. The CDR3 DNA reads TGTGCCAGCGGCCCCGGGGGCCCGGACATTCAGTACTTC.

The chain employs TRBV2 and TRBJ2-7, with 13 bases that match TRBD2. The CDR3 has 13 amino acids. Germline values: CDR1 SNHLY, CDR2 FYNNEI. J was trimmed by 6 bases and V by 9 bases; bases with no gene match: 5. CDR3 protein: CARGTSGMAEQYF. The DNA for the CDR3 is TGTGCCAGGGGGACTAGCGGGATGGCCGAGCAGTACTTC.

This clone was observed a few times. The CDR3 reads CATKETGGTGNTIYF. The CDR3 DNA reads TGTGCCACAAAAGAAACAGGGGGTACAGGAAACACCATATATTTT. This chain connects TRBV6-6 to TRBJ1-3; the match to TRBD1 covers 8 bases. The CDR3 is 15 amino acids. Germline V CDR1 and CDR2: MNHNY, SVGAGI (reference sequence). V lost 10 bases and J lost 4; bases outside the gene matches: 12.

The chain carries TRBV7-2 and TRBJ1-5, with TRBD1 matching over 7 bases. The germline V gene has CDR1 SGHTA and CDR2 FQGNSA. The CDR3 loop spans 16 amino acids. The junction had 2 bases not matched to a gene; V was cut back by 0 bases and J by 0 bases. CDR3 region: CASSLAGQPSNQPQHF. The CDR3 DNA sequence: TGTGCCAGCAGCTTAGCGGGACAGCCTAGCAATCAGCCCCAGCATTTT.

Many counts were recorded for this clone. J is TRBJ1-5 and V is TRBV2; D possibly corresponds to TRBD1 (5 bases). Germline CDR1 and CDR2: SNHLY and FYNNEI. Deletions cut 3 bases from V and 6 bases from J, with 15 bases between. The CDR3 has 15 amino acids. The CDR3 coding sequence is TGTGCCAGCAGTGATAACCGCCAGGGTTTTCAGCCCCAGCATTTT. This translates into CASSDNRQGFQPQHF.

The chain employs TRBV5-4 and TRBJ2-3; D gene uncertain. This CDR3 comprises 14 residues. Trimming left V 2 bases short and J 1 base short, with 8 bases between. Germline CDR1 reads SGHNT; CDR2 reads YYREEE (reference sequence). CDR3 amino acids: CASSFFSRTDTQYF. CDR3 nucleotides: TGTGCCAGCAGCTTCTTTTCGCGCACAGATACGCAGTATTTT. Complete variable domain (other parts from reference TRBV5-4 and TRBJ2-3): ETGVTQSPTHLIKTRGQQVTLRCSSQSGHNTVSWYQQALGQGPQFIFQYYREEENGRGNFPPRFSGLQFPNYSSELNVNALELDDSALYLCASSFFSRTDTQYFGPGTRLTVL.

V and J are TRBV6-6 and TRBJ2-1; no clear D. V was shortened by 7 bases and J by 10 bases, with 11 bases between the two germline ends. This CDR3 region has 11 residues. CDR1 and CDR2 from the germline V gene are MNHNY and SVGAGI (reference sequence). The CDR3 nucleotides are TGTGCCAGCACCAGCGTTTGGGAGCAGTTCTTC. As protein: CASTSVWEQFF.

The chain employs TRBV5-6 and TRBJ2-5; 7 bases fit TRBD1. This CDR3 has 14 residues. Germline V CDR1 and CDR2: SGHDT, YYEEEE. With 5 bases clipped from V and 1 base from J, the junction kept 5 bases outside the gene matches. The CDR3 sequence is CASSWDRVQETQYF. The CDR3 coding sequence is TGTGCCAGCAGTTGGGACAGAGTCCAAGAGACCCAGTACTTC.

The chain is built from TRBV10-3 and TRBJ2-3; D remains unclear. The CDR3 is made up of 14 amino acids. Trimming pared 4 bases from V and 0 bases from J, leaving 8 bases between. Germline CDR1 and CDR2: ENHRY and SYGVKD. The CDR3 coding sequence is TGTGCCATCAGTGCGGAGACTAGCACAGATACGCAGTATTTT. Its protein product is CAISAETSTDTQYF.

This clone was counted once. The chain recombines TRBV27 with TRBJ1-1; 7 bases match TRBD1. The germline V gene encodes CDR1 MNHEY and CDR2 SMNVEV (reference sequence). The CDR3 sequence is 14 residues long. V trimming: 2 bases; J trimming: 0 bases; junction bases outside the gene matches: 0. CDR3 coding DNA: TGTGCCAGCAGTTTAGACAGGGTGAACACTGAAGCTTTCTTT. This gives the protein CASSLDRVNTEAFF.

This clone was found a few times. V and J are TRBV7-3 and TRBJ1-1; D possibly corresponds to TRBD1 (6 bases). Germline assignment: CDR1 SGHTA and CDR2 FQGTGA. V lost 0 bases to trimming and J lost 5 bases, with 16 bases between them. This CDR3 spans 16 amino acids. The CDR3 nucleotides read TGTGCCAGCAGCTTAACGAATGCAGGGGTTCGGACTGAAGCTTTCTTT. Amino acids: CASSLTNAGVRTEAFF.

The chain recombines TRBV5-5 with TRBJ1-1; 9 bases map to TRBD1. This CDR3 has 14 residues. Germline values: CDR1 SGHKS, CDR2 YYEKEE (reference sequence). V lost 4 bases and J lost 10; bases outside the gene matches: 11. CDR3 nucleotides: TGTGCCAGCAGCAGTCCGGGACAGGGTTTCCCAGCTTTCTTT. Protein: CASSSPGQGFPAFF.

This clone was observed once. The chain is built from TRBV6-1 and TRBJ1-5; 7 bases are a match to TRBD1. The CDR3 covers 12 residues. CDR1 is MNHNS, CDR2 SASEGT, per germline. V lost 10 bases and J lost 7; bases outside the gene matches: 7. CDR3 nucleotide sequence: TGTGCCATAGGGGGCGCAGGCCAGCCCCAGCATTTT. Protein sequence: CAIGGAGQPQHF.

This clone was found once. This chain uses TRBV4-3 with TRBJ2-7; D uncertain. Per the germline V gene, CDR1 is LGHNA and CDR2 is YSLEER. The CDR3 is 16 residues long. With 1 base removed from V and 4 bases from J, the gap between germline ends came to 17 bases. The CDR3 protein is CASSQGYPPALYEQYF. In nucleotides, the CDR3 is TGCGCCAGCAGCCAAGGGTACCCCCCGGCCCTTTACGAGCAGTACTTC.

The chain recombines TRBV6-5 with TRBJ2-7; perhaps TRBD2 as D (6 bases). This CDR3 is 15 amino acids long. Trimming took 2 bases from V and 3 from J, leaving 14 bases between them. Germline V gives CDR1 MNHEY, CDR2 SVGAGI. Written as DNA, the CDR3 is TGTGCCAGCAGTTACACACCTCCGGGAGTCTACGAGCAGTACTTC. This encodes CASSYTPPGVYEQYF.

To note about this clone: This same CDR3 is encoded by further DNA sequences in the sample. V is TRBV19 and J is TRBJ2-6, with TRBD2 as a possible D gene (5 bases). Germline V lookup: CDR1 LNHDA, CDR2 SQIVND (reference sequence). The CDR3 covers 15 residues. V dropped 3 bases and J dropped 2 bases, with 8 bases sitting between them. CDR3 in amino acids: CASSIPGAGANVLTF. DNA of the CDR3: TGTGCCAGTAGTATTCCCGGGGCTGGGGCCAACGTCCTGACTTTC. Using reference TRBV19 and TRBJ2-6 for the parts outside the CDR3, the full variable domain is DGGITQSPKYLFRKEGQNVTLSCEQNLNHDAMYWYRQDPGQGLRLIYYSQIVNDFQKGDIAEGYSVSREKKESFPLTVTSAQKNPTAFYLCASSIPGAGANVLTFGAGSRLTVL.